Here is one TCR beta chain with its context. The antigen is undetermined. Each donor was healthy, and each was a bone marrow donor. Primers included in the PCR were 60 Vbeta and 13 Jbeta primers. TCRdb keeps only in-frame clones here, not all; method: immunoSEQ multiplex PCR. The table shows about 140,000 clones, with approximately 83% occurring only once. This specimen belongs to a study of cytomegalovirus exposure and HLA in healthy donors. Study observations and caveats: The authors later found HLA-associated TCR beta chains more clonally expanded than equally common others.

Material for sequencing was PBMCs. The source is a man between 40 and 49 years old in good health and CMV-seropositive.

CDR3 loop: CARGEQGAKNIQYF. The CDR3 region has the DNA TGTGCCAGGGGGGAACAGGGTGCCAAAAACATTCAGTACTTC. This chain joins TRBV2 and TRBJ2-4; tentative D call: TRBD1 (6 bases). The germline gives CDR1 SNHLY, CDR2 FYNNEI. V was shortened by 9 bases and J by 1 base, with 13 bases between the two germline ends. CDR3 length: 14 amino acids. Using reference TRBV2 and TRBJ2-4 for the parts outside the CDR3, the full variable domain is EPEVTQTPSHQVTQMGQEVILRCVPISNHLYFYWYRQILGQKVEFLVSFYNNEISEKSEIFDDQFSVERPDGSNFTLKIRSTKLEDSAMYFCARGEQGAKNIQYFGAGTRLSVL.